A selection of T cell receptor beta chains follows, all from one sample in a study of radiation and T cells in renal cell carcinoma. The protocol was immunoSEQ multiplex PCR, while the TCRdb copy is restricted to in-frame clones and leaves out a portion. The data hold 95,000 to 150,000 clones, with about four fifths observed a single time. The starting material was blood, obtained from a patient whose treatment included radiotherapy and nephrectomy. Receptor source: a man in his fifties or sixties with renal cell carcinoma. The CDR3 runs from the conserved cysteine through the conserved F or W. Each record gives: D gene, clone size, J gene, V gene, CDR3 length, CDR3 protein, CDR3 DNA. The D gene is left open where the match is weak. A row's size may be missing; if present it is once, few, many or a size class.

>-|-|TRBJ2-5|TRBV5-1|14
CASRTREVRETQYF
TGCGCCAGCAGGACTAGGGAGGTTCGAGAGACCCAGTACTTC
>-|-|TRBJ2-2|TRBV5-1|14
CASSLVGAGGELFF
TGCGCCAGCAGCTTGGTGGGCGCCGGCGGGGAGCTGTTTTTT
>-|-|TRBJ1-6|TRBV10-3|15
CAKSRDPNNNSPLHF
TGTGCCAAATCCAGGGACCCCAACAATAATTCACCCCTCCACTTT
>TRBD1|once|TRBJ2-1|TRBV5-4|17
CASSLVHAGGRHNEQFF
TGTGCCAGCAGCTTAGTCCATGCAGGGGGTCGGCACAATGAGCAGTTCTTC
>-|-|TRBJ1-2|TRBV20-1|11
CSAKVIEGYTF
TGCAGTGCTAAGGTTATCGAGGGGTACACCTTC
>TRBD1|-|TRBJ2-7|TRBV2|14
CASSEQGDTYEQYF
TGTGCCAGCAGTGAACAGGGGGACACCTACGAGCAGTACTTC
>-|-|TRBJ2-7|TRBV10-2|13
CASSNMASYEQYF
TGCGCCAGCAGCAACATGGCGTCCTACGAGCAGTACTTC
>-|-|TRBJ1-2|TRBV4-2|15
CASSQGHPGDFGYTF
TGTGCCAGCAGCCAAGGCCATCCAGGGGATTTTGGCTACACCTTC
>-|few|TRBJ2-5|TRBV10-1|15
CASRARTDRKETQYF
TGCGCCAGCAGGGCCCGGACAGATAGAAAAGAGACCCAGTACTTC
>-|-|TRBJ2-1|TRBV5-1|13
CASSSYSSPEQFF
TGCGCCAGCAGCTCCTACTCTAGCCCCGAGCAGTTCTTC